Reported below is one TCR beta chain. In its sample, this clone was seen once. It lacks a known antigen. No much larger clone exists at a distance of one base, and base qualities are not known. The CDR3 sequence holds 15 residues, the cysteine and phenylalanine included. The CDR3 DNA has 45 bases and is translated from base 1. CDR1 and CDR2 were assigned from the germline V gene (reference sequence) as LGHDT and YNNKEL. V loses 3 bases of germline sequence and J loses 2 bases, and the interval between the two ends is 13 bases. These data are taken from a study of blood T cell repertoires in COVID-19 (dated by TCRdb to 2020 to 2022). Regarding the research as a whole: Samples covering the acute and convalescent phases of COVID-19 were provided by collaborators in the United States, Italy and Spain. The prospective study material was composed of cDNA or gDNA derived from T cells, B-cell-depleted T cells, or PBMCs. Subjects who had been exposed to COVID-19, were actively infected with it, or had recovered from it provided the deeply sampled blood TCRbeta repertoires that made up the dataset. The repertoires were released in a freely available public database meant as a resource for research on the immune response to SARS-CoV-2. Samples were obtained from the ongoing ImmuneRACE study (first 160 participants) and from some 1,300 subjects provided by 6 global collaborators. A de-identified subject ID, COVID-19 status, age in years and sex were almost always included in the sample metadata. HLA class I and class II types, where available, came from metadata supplied by the sample provider rather than from assay-based typing. Study-wide conclusions, independent of this receptor: The amount of clinical and demographic metadata varied by source and participant and was provided uncurated.

TCRbeta CDR3 regions were amplified from genomic DNA by means of the immunoSEQ Assay, a bias-controlled multiplex PCR. On the authors' methods: The number of nucleated cells in each sample was estimated by amplification of reference gene primers within the assay. To quantify the absolute abundance of each unique TCRbeta CDR3 rearrangement, sequence reads were collapsed and filtered. Productive Simpson clonality was computed per sample as the square root of Simpson's diversity index over productive rearrangements. TCRdb's version of the immuneACCESS table is confined to in-frame rearrangements and falls short of the full clone set. An unresolved V gene accounts for under half of the shortfall where checked; the remainder is of unknown origin. For V, J and clone size, that table is used; D and trimming come from the DNA. The sample records over 350,000 clones, about 89% of which are singletons. The ten largest clones add up to just over 0.85% of the sample.

Enrolling through a virtual design, the prospective study's participants ranged in age from about 18 to 89 years and lived across 24 United States geographic areas. To assign participants to cohorts, the prospective study relied on clinical history that participants themselves reported in a screening survey and a study questionnaire. Exposed participants were defined as having been in contact with someone with a PCR-confirmed or clinician-diagnosed COVID-19 case within 2 weeks of study entry. Each participant in the prospective study had whole blood, serum and a nasopharyngeal or oropharyngeal swab collected by mobile phlebotomists. Additional blood draws and questionnaires over an approximately two-month period could optionally be provided by prospective study participants. Before DNA extraction, blood samples from the prospective study were shipped at room temperature or frozen.

Sequenced material: PBMCs or T cells enriched from blood (not recorded which). The chain links TRBV3-1 (or the pseudogene TRBV3-2) with TRBJ1-1; a confident D gene designation cannot be given. The receptor was derived from a woman aged 40-49 years who had been exposed to COVID-19. The base sequence is TGTGCCAGCAGCCAGAGTCCCCGCAAAAACACTGAAGCTTTCTTT. Translated, it reads CASSQSPRKNTEAFF.